The 19 T cell receptor beta chains presented below share a single source sample, sequenced in a study of shared clonotypes between healthy human individuals. TCRdb keeps only in-frame clones here, not all; method: immunoSEQ multiplex PCR. This table holds 150,000 to 200,000 clones, over 80% found once. The sequenced sample consisted of naive CD4+ T cells sorted from blood. Subset: CD45RA+ positively selected. These TCRs come from a woman aged 30 to 39 in good health.

The chain is built from TRBV18 and TRBJ2-7; TRBD2 agrees at 13 bases. Germline values: CDR1 KGHSH, CDR2 LQKENI. CDR3 length: 15 amino acids. V gave up 3 bases and J gave up 3 bases; unmatched junction bases: 2. The CDR3 reads CASSPRTSGSYEQYF. CDR3 coding DNA: TGTGCCAGCTCACCGCGGACTAGCGGGAGCTACGAGCAGTACTTC.

Points on this clone: One junction end disagrees with the germline gene, perhaps due to a read error. The chain joins TRBV4-2 to TRBJ1-1, with 7 bases that match TRBD1. This CDR3 spans 17 amino acids. Germline V gene lookup returns CDR1 LGHNA and CDR2 YNFKEQ. DNA of the CDR3: TGTGCCAGCAGCCTACGGACAGGTGGGGATTTGAAAACTGAAGCTTTCTTT. Its protein product is CASSLRTGGDLKTEAFF.

This rearrangement joins TRBV2 to TRBJ2-7, with 8 positions matching TRBD2. After removal of 8 bases from V and 5 bases from J, the junction contained 11 bases not matched to a gene. Per germline, CDR1 SNHLY and CDR2 FYNNEI. The CDR3 totals 14 residues. Here the CDR3 reads CASWRVAGSHEQYF. CDR3 bases: TGTGCCAGCTGGAGGGTAGCGGGAAGCCACGAGCAGTACTTC.

The rearrangement joins TRBV18 to TRBJ2-5; TRBD2 aligns across 10 bases. Trimming cost V 0 bases and J 4 bases; bases outside gene matches: 17. The CDR3 sequence is 20 residues long. The germline V gene has CDR1 KGHSH and CDR2 LQKENI. CDR3 DNA sequence: TGTGCCAGCTCACCACCGATCGGACTAGCGGATGGGGAGGTCGCAGAGACCCAGTACTTC. Encoded protein: CASSPPIGLADGEVAETQYF.

The genes are TRBV12-2 and TRBJ2-7; the table gives TRBD2 as D, unverified against the DNA. TRBV12-2 constitutes a pseudogene. The CDR3 covers 15 residues. In nucleotides, the CDR3 is TGTGCAAGTCGCTTAGGAGAAGAAGGCGGCGGGGGGCAGTACTTC. It yields the protein CASRLGEEGGGGQYF.

The gene calls are TRBV18 and TRBJ1-5, with 7 bases identical to TRBD1. CDR3 length equals 15 residues. Trimming removed 2 bases from V and 6 bases from J; junction bases left unmatched: 7. CDR1 and CDR2 (germline): KGHSH, LQKENI. The DNA of the CDR3 is TGTGCCAGCTCACCAACAGGGGTGGGGGCTCAGCCCCAGCATTTT. Translation: CASSPTGVGAQPQHF.

The table lists this clone with a few counts. The rearrangement joins TRBV7-9 to TRBJ2-7; no firm D call. CDR3 length: 13 residues. The V end was cut by 5 bases, the J end by 7 bases, with 15 bases between. Germline V gene sequence: CDR1 SEHNR, CDR2 FQNEAQ (reference sequence). DNA for the CDR3: TGTGCCAGCAGCCCCACTGGGGTCTTGGAGCAGTACTTC. Translated: CASSPTGVLEQYF. The entire variable domain, with the rest obtained from reference TRBV7-9 and TRBJ2-7, is as follows: DTGVSQNPRHKITKRGQNVTFRCDPISEHNRLYWYRQTLGQGPEFLTYFQNEAQLEKSRLLSDRFSAERPKGSFSTLEIQRTEQGDSAMYLCASSPTGVLEQYFGPGTRLTVT.

The genes are TRBV18 and TRBJ1-5, with no clear D. Deletions cut 3 bases from V and 2 bases from J, with 11 bases between. Per the germline V gene, CDR1 is KGHSH and CDR2 is LQKENI. The CDR3 has 15 residues. In DNA form, the CDR3 reads TGTGCCAGCTCACCTCGTGCCGGGCGCAATCAGCCCCAGCATTTT. It encodes CASSPRAGRNQPQHF.

The V call is TRBV7-8, the J call TRBJ2-7; TRBD2 aligns across 9 bases. Germline loops: CDR1 SGHVS, CDR2 FQNEAQ. V shed 2 bases and J 6 bases; nucleotides not matched to a gene: 8. The CDR3 runs to 15 residues. In DNA, the CDR3 is TGTGCCAGCAGCTTACTCGCGGGAGGGACCACCGAGCAGTACTTC. Translating gives CASSLLAGGTTEQYF.

The genes are TRBV11-3 and TRBJ1-1; D is ambiguous. This CDR3 is built from 14 residues. V lost 3 bases and J 2 bases, leaving 10 bases between the germline ends. Per the germline V gene, CDR1 is SGHNT and CDR2 is YENEEA. This chain's CDR3 is CASSLEGTNTEAFF. The CDR3 DNA follows: TGTGCCAGCAGCTTGGAGGGAACTAACACTGAAGCTTTCTTT.

This rearrangement joins TRBV27 to TRBJ2-7, with 7 bases aligning to TRBD2. Unmatched junction bases numbered 6, after V lost 2 bases and J lost 2 bases. In germline, CDR1 is MNHEY, CDR2 SMNVEV (reference sequence). This CDR3 has 15 residues. CDR3 region: CASSLGGRDPYEQYF. Written as DNA, the CDR3 is TGTGCCAGCAGTTTAGGAGGGAGGGACCCCTACGAGCAGTACTTC.

The J gene is TRBJ2-5, the V gene TRBV7-9; D gene ambiguous. The DNA end lines up better with TRBJ2-7; the J call may be wrong. CDR1 SEHNR and CDR2 FQNEAQ come from the germline V gene (reference sequence). The CDR3 length is 11 residues. CDR3 protein: CASSRTYEQYF. The CDR3 DNA is TGTGCCAGCAGCCGTACCTACGAGCAGTACTTC.

V gene TRBV18 combines with J gene TRBJ2-7; 8 nucleotides line up with TRBD1. CDR3 length: 17 residues. After removal of 3 bases from V and 2 bases from J, the junction contained 12 bases not matched to a gene. Germline CDR1 reads KGHSH; CDR2 reads LQKENI. For the CDR3, the DNA is TGTGCCAGCTCACCCTCGGCAGGGGGCGACCTGCCCTACGAGCAGTACTTC. Its protein is CASSPSAGGDLPYEQYF.

This clone was seen a single time. CDR3 DNA: TGTGCCAGCAGTTTCCGGACTAGCGGGGACTTCTCTAGCACAGATACGCAGTATTTT. Its protein is CASSFRTSGDFSSTDTQYF. The chain combines TRBV27 with TRBJ2-3, with 12 positions matching TRBD2. The CDR3 contains 19 residues. The junction had 10 bases not matched to a gene; V was cut back by 3 bases and J by 0 bases. Germline V CDR1 and CDR2: MNHEY, SMNVEV (reference sequence).

The chain couples TRBV28 to TRBJ2-7; tentatively, D is TRBD1 (6 bases). Germline-derived CDR1 and CDR2 are MDHEN and SYDVKM. This CDR3 spans 17 amino acids. V was pared by 5 bases and J by 0 bases, with 20 bases between. DNA for the CDR3: TGTGCCAGCAGTCCCCAAGGGTGGGGACAAATCTCCTACGAGCAGTACTTC. It yields the protein CASSPQGWGQISYEQYF.

The chain has TRBV14 and TRBJ2-5, with TRBD2 matching over 10 bases. CDR3 length: 15 amino acids. Germline V gene data show CDR1 as SGHDN and CDR2 as FVKESK. V was clipped by 1 base and J by 4 bases; unmatched bases: 3. The DNA for the CDR3 is TGTGCCAGCAGCCAAGTAGCGGGGGGACGAGAGACCCAGTACTTC. It encodes CASSQVAGGRETQYF.

The chain links TRBV19 to TRBJ2-7; D remains ambiguous. V was shortened by 5 bases and J by 4 bases, with 12 bases between the two germline ends. The CDR3 has 13 amino acids. In germline, CDR1 is LNHDA, CDR2 SQIVND (reference sequence). DNA of the CDR3: TGTGCCAGTAGTGTAGGTCGTGAATACGAGCAGTACTTC. Residues: CASSVGREYEQYF.

The chain is built from TRBV2 and TRBJ2-5; 7 bases line up with TRBD2. Germline values: CDR1 SNHLY, CDR2 FYNNEI. With V trimmed by 9 bases and J by 2 bases, 9 bases remained unmatched. The CDR3 sequence is 14 residues long. The CDR3 DNA reads TGTGCCAGTAACACCGGGACTATACAAGAGACCCAGTACTTC. It encodes CASNTGTIQETQYF. The variable domain in full, completed from reference TRBV2 and TRBJ2-5, reads EPEVTQTPSHQVTQMGQEVILRCVPISNHLYFYWYRQILGQKVEFLVSFYNNEISEKSEIFDDQFSVERPDGSNFTLKIRSTKLEDSAMYFCASNTGTIQETQYFGPGTRLLVL.

V gene TRBV14 combines with J gene TRBJ2-5, with 10 bases identical to TRBD1. The closer fit of TRBJ2-7 to the DNA end suggests the J call may be wrong. The V gene's germline CDR1 is SGHDN and CDR2 FVKESK. The length of the CDR3 is 16 residues. As DNA, the CDR3 is TGTGCCAGCAGCCAAGGGTCCGGGACAGGGGAGGCCGAGCAGTACTTC. Translated, it gives CASSQGSGTGEAEQYF.